Ten or more counts support the clone carrying this T cell receptor beta chain. At one of its ends the junction is not consistent with the germline gene, which may arise from a read error. This sample was included in a study of T cells in Graves' hyperthyroidism and ophthalmopathy. The source material, RNA transcripts, was used to amplify TCR beta CDR3 regions. Primed by the HTBI set, a first-round RT-PCR was run on the TCR CDR3. MiXCR, applied by TCRdb to the multiplex PCR reads, yields one record per CDR3 protein. The sample comprises 350,000 to 400,000 distinct CDR3 sequences, about a fifth of which are singletons, and roughly 3.5% rests with the top ten. Specimen: blood. This clonotype was sampled from a woman between 18 and 29 years old with Graves' hyperthyroidism.

DNA of the CDR3: TGTGCCAGCAACTTAGGGTCTTCCCAGTACTTC. This translates into CASNLGSSQYF. The chain links TRBV7-2 to TRBJ2-5; D not resolved. The germline V gene has CDR1 SGHTA and CDR2 FQGNSA. The CDR3 totals 11 residues.